A selection of T cell receptor beta chains follows, all from one sample in a study of cytomegalovirus exposure and HLA in healthy donors. The assay was immunoSEQ multiplex PCR, and TCRdb's table has in-frame clones only and misses some. The table shows 100,000 to 150,000 clones, with around 86% occurring only once. The specimen was PBMCs. The receptors stem from a woman aged 18 to 35 in good health and CMV-seronegative. Both conserved end residues are part of each CDR3. The D gene is left open where the match is weak. Clone size, where shown, is once, few, many, or a class for clones that have expanded.

j_gene,v_gene,abundance,d_gene,CDR3aa,CDR3nt
TRBJ2-4,TRBV28,NA,NA,CASSFIVKEDIQYF,TGTGCCAGCAGTTTTATCGTAAAGGAGGACATTCAGTACTTC
TRBJ2-7,TRBV6-1,NA,NA,CASSELRGPYEQYF,TGTGCCAGCAGTGAACTAAGGGGCCCCTACGAGCAGTACTTC
TRBJ1-4,TRBV5-8,NA,NA,CASSGGLSGEKLFF,TGTGCCAGCAGCGGCGGGCTTAGCGGGGAAAAACTGTTTTTT
TRBJ2-7,TRBV6-1,NA,NA,CASTSRTAYEQYF,TGTGCCAGCACTTCTAGGACAGCCTACGAGCAGTACTTC
TRBJ2-7,TRBV15,once,TRBD1,CATTRDRGHEQYF,TGTGCCACCACTCGGGACAGGGGACACGAGCAGTACTTC
TRBJ2-7,TRBV14,NA,NA,CASSQGTGSYEQYF,TGTGCCAGCAGCCAAGGGACGGGATCCTACGAGCAGTACTTC
TRBJ2-1,TRBV27,NA,TRBD1,CASSLRWDRPNEQFF,TGTGCCAGCAGTTTAAGGTGGGACAGGCCCAATGAGCAGTTCTTC
TRBJ1-2,TRBV5-4,NA,TRBD1,CASSLAKAGGQYGYTF,TGTGCCAGCAGCTTGGCAAAAGCAGGGGGCCAGTATGGCTACACCTTC
TRBJ2-7,TRBV2,NA,NA,CASSDKGVSNYEQYF,TGTGCCAGCAGTGATAAGGGGGTTTCCAACTACGAGCAGTACTTC
TRBJ2-7,TRBV19,NA,TRBD1,CASSGGQGYEQYF,TGTGCCAGTAGCGGGGGACAGGGCTACGAGCAGTACTTC
TRBJ2-5,TRBV7-9,NA,NA,CASSFNTRGETQYF,TGTGCCAGCAGCTTCAATACTAGGGGGGAGACCCAGTACTTC
TRBJ2-7,TRBV18,few,NA,CASSPWQDYEQYF,TGTGCCAGCTCACCCTGGCAGGACTACGAGCAGTACTTC
TRBJ1-1,TRBV28,NA,NA,CASSSLNSGRATEAFF,TGTGCCAGCAGTTCTCTTAATTCGGGTCGAGCGACTGAAGCTTTCTTT
TRBJ2-1,TRBV28,NA,TRBD2,CASSFSPPRTSGRTSYNEQFF,TGTGCCAGCAGTTTCTCGCCTCCCCGGACTAGCGGGAGAACCTCCTACAATGAGCAGTTCTTC
TRBJ1-3,TRBV10-3,NA,TRBD1,CAIRTGAGNTIYF,TGTGCCATTCGGACAGGGGCTGGAAACACCATATATTTT
TRBJ2-5,TRBV10-3,once,NA,CAIGRGSETQYF,TGTGCCATAGGCAGGGGTTCCGAGACCCAGTACTTC
TRBJ1-2,TRBV30,NA,NA,CAWSVSHPATGYTF,TGTGCCTGGAGTGTAAGCCATCCAGCGACCGGCTACACCTTC
TRBJ2-3,TRBV11-3,NA,NA,CASSSNQGSTDTQYF,TGTGCCAGCAGTTCGAATCAGGGCTCCACAGATACGCAGTATTTT
TRBJ2-1,TRBV6-1,once,TRBD2,CASRDPGTRIEQFF,TGTGCCAGCAGAGACCCCGGGACTAGAATAGAGCAGTTCTTC
TRBJ2-3,TRBV5-1,NA,NA,CASSRLAGASTDTQYF,TGCGCCAGCAGTCGACTGGCGGGTGCTAGCACAGATACGCAGTATTTT
TRBJ2-7,TRBV6-5,NA,NA,CASSRLASSEQYF,TGTGCCAGCAGTCGTCTAGCCTCCAGCGAGCAGTACTTC
TRBJ2-5,TRBV5-1,NA,NA,CASSIRTNSRETQYF,TGCGCCAGCAGCATCCGGACTAACTCTAGGGAGACCCAGTACTTC
TRBJ1-1,TRBV2,NA,TRBD1,CASIRTGVMNTEAFF,TGTGCCAGCATAAGGACAGGGGTAATGAACACTGAAGCTTTCTTT
TRBJ2-5,TRBV13,NA,NA,CASSLSTGGGETQYF,TGTGCCAGCAGCTTAAGCACAGGGGGAGGGGAGACCCAGTACTTC
TRBJ1-2,TRBV27,NA,TRBD1,CASSFSGTGKVARTF,TGTGCCAGCAGTTTCTCCGGGACAGGGAAGGTGGCTAGGACCTTC
TRBJ1-4,TRBV4-1,NA,TRBD1,CASSTGGSGKLFF,TGCGCCAGCAGCACAGGGGGGTCGGGAAAACTGTTTTTT
TRBJ1-3,TRBV18,NA,NA,CASSPLALGRARTIYF,TGTGCCAGCTCACCACTGGCTTTGGGCAGGGCCCGCACCATATATTTT
TRBJ2-3,TRBV5-4,NA,TRBD2,CASSLAGTTSTDTQYF,TGTGCCAGCAGCTTAGCCGGGACTACTAGCACAGATACGCAGTATTTT
TRBJ2-3,TRBV4-1,NA,TRBD2,CASSRKAGGTDTQYF,TGCGCCAGCAGCCGAAAAGCGGGAGGCACAGATACGCAGTATTTT
TRBJ1-4,TRBV29-1,NA,NA,CSVPVGAGGKLFF,TGCAGCGTCCCCGTAGGGGCCGGTGGGAAGCTGTTTTTT
TRBJ2-2,TRBV7-7,NA,TRBD2,CAWSRGTSNTGELFF,TGTGCTTGGTCCCGCGGGACTAGCAACACCGGGGAGCTGTTTTTT
TRBJ2-3,TRBV6-1,NA,NA,CASSERDITDTQYF,TGTGCCAGCAGTGAAAGGGACATCACAGATACGCAGTATTTT
TRBJ2-3,TRBV5-8,NA,NA,CASNGGDSSTDTQYF,TGTGCCAGCAACGGAGGGGACAGCAGCACAGATACGCAGTATTTT
TRBJ2-1,TRBV7-9,NA,NA,CASNFLGGWEQFF,TGTGCCAGCAACTTTCTGGGCGGGTGGGAGCAGTTCTTC
TRBJ2-7,TRBV11-3,NA,TRBD1,CASSFSPGQGAYEQYF,TGTGCCAGCAGCTTCTCACCGGGACAGGGGGCCTACGAGCAGTACTTC
TRBJ1-4,TRBV11-3,NA,NA,CASSFRGTNEKLFF,TGTGCCAGCAGCTTCAGGGGTACCAATGAAAAACTGTTTTTT
TRBJ2-7,TRBV5-4,NA,TRBD2,CASSGMGAGGYEQYF,TGTGCCAGCAGCGGCATGGGAGCGGGGGGCTACGAGCAGTACTTC
TRBJ2-5,TRBV4-1,few,NA,CASSQASQETQYF,TGCGCCAGCAGCCAAGCCTCCCAAGAGACCCAGTACTTC
TRBJ2-7,TRBV5-1,NA,NA,CASSLEEYEQYF,TGCGCCAGCAGCTTGGAGGAGTACGAGCAGTACTTC
TRBJ2-2,TRBV19,NA,TRBD2,CASSMTSGSPTGELFF,TGTGCCAGTAGTATGACGAGCGGGAGTCCCACCGGGGAGCTGTTTTTT
TRBJ2-7,TRBV2,NA,TRBD1,CASSAGGEQYF,TGTGCCAGCAGTGCAGGGGGCGAGCAGTACTTC
TRBJ1-1,TRBV19,NA,NA,CASSWGGPAEAFF,TGTGCCAGTAGTTGGGGGGGCCCCGCTGAAGCTTTCTTT
TRBJ1-2,TRBV27,NA,NA,CASSLIQAGEYGGYTF,TGTGCCAGCAGTTTAATCCAGGCAGGGGAGTATGGAGGCTACACCTTC
TRBJ2-7,TRBV28,NA,NA,CASMAGYNSYEQYF,TGTGCCAGCATGGCAGGGTACAACTCCTACGAGCAGTACTTC
TRBJ2-7,TRBV13,NA,NA,CASSSRQAYEQYF,TGTGCCAGCAGCTCTCGACAGGCCTACGAGCAGTACTTC
TRBJ2-1,TRBV28,NA,NA,CASTQDNEQFF,TGTGCCAGCACACAGGACAATGAGCAGTTCTTC
TRBJ1-2,TRBV2,few,NA,CASSELGYGYTF,TGTGCCAGCAGTGAACTCGGGTATGGCTACACCTTC
TRBJ2-1,TRBV5-6,NA,TRBD2,CASSFSSGNYNEQFF,TGTGCCAGCAGCTTCTCTAGCGGAAACTACAATGAGCAGTTCTTC
TRBJ2-7,TRBV6-1,NA,NA,CASSENRRVGEQYF,TGTGCCAGCAGTGAAAATAGGAGGGTGGGAGAGCAGTACTTC
TRBJ1-1,TRBV28,NA,TRBD1,CASSRQGASEAFF,TGTGCCAGCAGTCGACAGGGGGCGAGTGAAGCTTTCTTT
TRBJ1-2,TRBV4-2,NA,NA,CASSHEPGLNYGYTF,TGTGCCAGCAGCCACGAGCCGGGTCTTAACTATGGCTACACCTTC
TRBJ2-1,TRBV11-2,once,NA,CASSLGRDSSYNEQFF,TGTGCCAGCAGCTTAGGGAGGGACAGCTCCTACAATGAGCAGTTCTTC
TRBJ2-5,TRBV10-3,NA,TRBD2,CAISENPGLAGHNQETQYF,TGTGCCATCAGTGAAAATCCGGGACTAGCGGGACACAATCAAGAGACCCAGTACTTC
TRBJ2-5,TRBV10-1,few,TRBD2,CASSDPAGGQETQYF,TGCGCCAGCAGTGACCCAGCGGGAGGGCAAGAGACCCAGTACTTC
TRBJ1-1,TRBV2,NA,NA,CASSGRRKTEAFF,TGTGCCAGCAGTGGGAGGAGGAAAACTGAAGCTTTCTTT
TRBJ2-3,TRBV19,NA,NA,CASSIESGGPDTQYF,TGTGCCAGTAGTATAGAATCAGGAGGGCCCGATACGCAGTATTTT
TRBJ2-3,TRBV2,once,TRBD2,CASNLGAGGDTQYF,TGTGCCAGCAACCTGGGAGCGGGAGGGGATACGCAGTATTTT
TRBJ2-1,TRBV9,NA,TRBD2,CASSAGTSPRVF,TGTGCCAGCAGCGCTGGGACTAGCCCTAGGGTCTTC
TRBJ1-2,TRBV30,NA,NA,CAWSPPVGYTF,TGTGCCTGGAGTCCCCCCGTCGGCTACACCTTC
TRBJ1-1,TRBV6-5,few,TRBD1,CASRSPYRGNTEAFF,TGTGCCAGCCGGAGCCCCTACAGGGGAAACACTGAAGCTTTCTTT